This T cell receptor beta chain was documented in a study of shared clonotypes between healthy human individuals. General study findings and limits: Sampling used blood alone; tissue repertoires probably differ.

The length of the CDR3 is 12 residues. V gave up 4 bases and J gave up 5 bases, with 12 bases separating them. Germline lookup yields CDR1 SQVTM and CDR2 ANQGSEA. Turning to this clone: Antigen unknown.

Roughly 30,000 T cell genomes, or around 300 ng DNA, went into unsorted PBMC replicate PCRs. Sequencing used immunoSEQ multiplex PCR; TCRdb keeps in-frame clones, though not all of them. The sample holds some 500,000 clones, roughly 78% seen once. The receptor was derived from a woman in her 40s in good health. Some clones in this sample may be carry-over from other donors' samples. The V and J genes are TRBV29-1 and TRBJ2-7, with D possibly matching TRBD1 (5 bases). Sequenced: PBMCs. The CDR3 here is CSVARGANEQYF. The CDR3, as DNA: TGCAGCGTTGCAAGGGGCGCCAACGAGCAGTACTTC.